This T cell receptor (beta chain) was sequenced in a study of shared clonotypes between healthy human individuals. Regarding the study as a whole: Only blood was sampled, and tissue TCR repertoires likely differ from blood ones.

This CDR3 comprises 18 residues. Looked up from germline, CDR1 is MNHEY and CDR2 is SMNVEV (reference sequence). V was clipped by 5 bases and J by 4 bases; unmatched bases: 18. This table comes from immunoSEQ multiplex PCR, and its TCRdb copy is limited to in-frame clones, with some not included. Counted here are roughly 2.2 million clones, 92% occurring once; the ten biggest clones make up about 0.36%. A CD45RA-negative memory subset and a CD45RA+ naive subset were separated from the CD4+ cells. Details on this clone: What it recognizes is unknown.

This chain connects TRBV27 to TRBJ2-3; 7 nucleotides line up with TRBD1. The sample was naive CD4+ T cells from PBMCs. The subset denotes: CD45RA+ positively selected. This TCR derives from a young man in good health. Some clones in this sample may be carry-over from other donors' samples. The DNA of the CDR3 is TGTGCCAGCAGTCACTTCCATACAGGGGATGTTAGTCCAGATACGCAGTATTTT. Protein sequence: CASSHFHTGDVSPDTQYF.